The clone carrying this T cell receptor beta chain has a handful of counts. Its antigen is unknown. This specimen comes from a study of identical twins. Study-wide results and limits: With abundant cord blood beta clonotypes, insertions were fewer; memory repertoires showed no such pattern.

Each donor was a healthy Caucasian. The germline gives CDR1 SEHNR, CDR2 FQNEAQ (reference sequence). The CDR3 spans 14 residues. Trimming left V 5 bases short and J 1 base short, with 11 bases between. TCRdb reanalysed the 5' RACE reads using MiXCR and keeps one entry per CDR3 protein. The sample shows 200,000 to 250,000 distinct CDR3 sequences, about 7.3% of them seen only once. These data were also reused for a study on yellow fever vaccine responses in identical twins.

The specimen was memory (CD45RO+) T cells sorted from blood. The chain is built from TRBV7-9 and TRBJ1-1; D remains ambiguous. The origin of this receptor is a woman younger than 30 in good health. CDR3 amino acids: CASSTWTENTEAFF. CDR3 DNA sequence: TGTGCCAGCAGCACCTGGACGGAGAACACTGAAGCTTTCTTT.